Reported below is one TCR beta chain. Original processing methods: Amplifying reference gene primers gave estimates of nucleated cell counts. Sequenced by immunoSEQ multiplex PCR; TCRdb stores in-frame clones only, minus some. V, J and clone size were drawn from that table, and D and trimming were deduced from the DNA. The data show just over 650,000 clones, with 90% seen just once and under 0.3% held by the top ten. The data are from a study of blood T cell repertoires in COVID-19. Study-wide context: Samples of COVID-19 (acute and convalescent) were obtained from the United States, Italy and Spain. In each case, the material was cDNA or gDNA derived from T cells, B-cell-depleted T cells, or PBMCs.

Trimming at V came to 8 bases and at J to 4 bases, leaving 13 bases not matched to a gene. There are 15 residues in the CDR3. From germline, CDR1 is GTSNPN and CDR2 SVGIG (reference sequence). J is TRBJ2-2 and V is TRBV30, with 7 positions matching TRBD1. Sample: peripheral blood. The TCR sequence derives from a woman aged 18-35 years with acute or convalescent COVID-19. The CDR3 nucleotides read TGTGCCGTGACGTCACAGGGGTCCAGCACCGGGGAGCTGTTTTTT. Its translation is CAVTSQGSSTGELFF.